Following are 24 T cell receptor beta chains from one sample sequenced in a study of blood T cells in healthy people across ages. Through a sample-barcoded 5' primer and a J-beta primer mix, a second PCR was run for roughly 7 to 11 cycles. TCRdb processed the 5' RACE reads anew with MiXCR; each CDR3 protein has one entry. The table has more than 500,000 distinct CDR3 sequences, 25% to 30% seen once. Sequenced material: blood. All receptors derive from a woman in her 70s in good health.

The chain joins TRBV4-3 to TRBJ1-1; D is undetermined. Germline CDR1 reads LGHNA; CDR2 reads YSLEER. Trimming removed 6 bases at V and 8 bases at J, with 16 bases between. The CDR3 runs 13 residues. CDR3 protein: CASRRLGREEAFF. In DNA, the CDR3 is TGCGCCAGCAGGAGGTTGGGGAGGGAAGAAGCTTTCTTT.

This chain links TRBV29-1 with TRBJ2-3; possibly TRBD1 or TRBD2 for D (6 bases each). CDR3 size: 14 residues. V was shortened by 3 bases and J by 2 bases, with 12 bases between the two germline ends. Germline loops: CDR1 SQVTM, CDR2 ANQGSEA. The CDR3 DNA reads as TGCAGCGTTGAGGGGGGCAGGGACACAGATACGCAGTATTTT. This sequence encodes CSVEGGRDTDTQYF.

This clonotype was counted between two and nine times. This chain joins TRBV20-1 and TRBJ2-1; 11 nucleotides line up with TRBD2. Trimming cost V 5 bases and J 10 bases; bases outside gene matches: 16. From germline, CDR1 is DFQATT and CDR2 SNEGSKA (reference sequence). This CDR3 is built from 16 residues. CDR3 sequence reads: CSALLQTSGAIGEQFF. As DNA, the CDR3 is TGCAGTGCTTTGCTTCAGACTAGCGGGGCGATCGGGGAGCAGTTCTTC.

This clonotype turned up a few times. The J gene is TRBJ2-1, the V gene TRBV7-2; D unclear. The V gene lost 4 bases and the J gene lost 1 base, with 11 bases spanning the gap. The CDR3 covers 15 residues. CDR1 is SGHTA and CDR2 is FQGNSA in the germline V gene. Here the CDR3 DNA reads TGTGCCAGCAGCTCCGTAGCTGATTCCTACAATGAGCAGTTCTTC. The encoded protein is CASSSVADSYNEQFF.

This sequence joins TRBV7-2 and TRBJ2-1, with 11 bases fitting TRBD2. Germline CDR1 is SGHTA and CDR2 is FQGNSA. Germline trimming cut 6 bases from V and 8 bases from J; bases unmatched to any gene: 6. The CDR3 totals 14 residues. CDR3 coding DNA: TGTGCCAGCAGTCCTAGCGGGGGGATCGATGAGCAGTTCTTC. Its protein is CASSPSGGIDEQFF.

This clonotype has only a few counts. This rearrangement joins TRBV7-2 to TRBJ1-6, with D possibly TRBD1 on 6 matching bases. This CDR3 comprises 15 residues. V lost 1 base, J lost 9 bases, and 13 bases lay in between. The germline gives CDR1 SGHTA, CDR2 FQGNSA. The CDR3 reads CASSLEGGRSSPLHF. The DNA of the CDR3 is TGTGCCAGCAGCTTAGAGGGGGGAAGGAGTTCACCCCTCCACTTT. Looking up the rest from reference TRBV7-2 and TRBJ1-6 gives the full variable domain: GAGVSQSPSNKVTEKGKDVELRCDPISGHTALYWYRQSLGQGLEFLIYFQGNSAPDKSGLPSDRFSAERTGGSVSTLTIQRTQQEDSAVYLCASSLEGGRSSPLHFGNGTRLTVT.

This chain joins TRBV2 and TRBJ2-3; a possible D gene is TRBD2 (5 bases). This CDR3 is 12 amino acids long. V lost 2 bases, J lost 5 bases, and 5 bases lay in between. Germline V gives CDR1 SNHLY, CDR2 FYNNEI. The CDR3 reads CASSESGDTQYF. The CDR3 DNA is TGTGCCAGCAGTGAAAGCGGAGATACGCAGTATTTT.

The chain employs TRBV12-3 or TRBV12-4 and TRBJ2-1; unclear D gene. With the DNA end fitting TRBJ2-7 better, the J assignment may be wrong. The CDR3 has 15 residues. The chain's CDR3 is CASSHRTIGGHEQYF. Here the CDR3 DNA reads TGTGCCAGCAGTCACCGTACAATCGGTGGGCACGAGCAGTACTTC.

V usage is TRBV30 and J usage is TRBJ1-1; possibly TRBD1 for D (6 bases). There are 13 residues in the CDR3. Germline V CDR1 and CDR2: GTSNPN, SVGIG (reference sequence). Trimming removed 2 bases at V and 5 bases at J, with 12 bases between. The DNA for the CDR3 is TGTGCCTGGAGTAGGGGGGACGAAACTGAAGCTTTCTTT. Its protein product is CAWSRGDETEAFF.

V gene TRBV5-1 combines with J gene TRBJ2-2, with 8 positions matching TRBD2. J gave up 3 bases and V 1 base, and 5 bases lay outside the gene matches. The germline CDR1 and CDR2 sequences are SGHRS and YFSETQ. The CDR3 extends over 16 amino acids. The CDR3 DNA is TGCGCCAGCAGCTTGTTAGCGGGGCTTGACACCGGGGAGCTGTTTTTT. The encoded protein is CASSLLAGLDTGELFF.

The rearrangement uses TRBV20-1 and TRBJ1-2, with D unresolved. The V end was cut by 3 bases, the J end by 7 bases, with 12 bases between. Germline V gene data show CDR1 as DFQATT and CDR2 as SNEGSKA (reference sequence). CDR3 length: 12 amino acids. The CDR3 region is CSARRDTGGYTF. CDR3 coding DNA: TGCAGTGCTAGGAGAGACACCGGTGGCTACACCTTC.

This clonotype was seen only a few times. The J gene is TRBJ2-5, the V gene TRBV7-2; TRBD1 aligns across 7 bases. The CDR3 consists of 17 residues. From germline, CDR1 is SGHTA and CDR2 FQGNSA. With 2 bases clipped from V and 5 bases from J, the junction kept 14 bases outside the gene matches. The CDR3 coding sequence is TGTGCCAGCAGCTTAACTTCCTCGGGGACAGAAAGGGAGACCCAGTACTTC. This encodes CASSLTSSGTERETQYF.

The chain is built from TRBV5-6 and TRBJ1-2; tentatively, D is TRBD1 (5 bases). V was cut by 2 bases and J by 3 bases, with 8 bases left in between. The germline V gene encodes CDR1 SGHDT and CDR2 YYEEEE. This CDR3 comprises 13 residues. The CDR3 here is CASSLGTYYGYTF. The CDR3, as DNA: TGTGCCAGCAGCTTAGGGACCTACTATGGCTACACCTTC.

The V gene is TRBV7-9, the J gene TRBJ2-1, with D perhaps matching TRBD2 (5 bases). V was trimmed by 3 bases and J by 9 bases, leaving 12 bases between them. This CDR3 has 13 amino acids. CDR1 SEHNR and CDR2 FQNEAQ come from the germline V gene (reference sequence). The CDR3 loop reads CASSFGERGEQFF. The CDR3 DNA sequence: TGTGCCAGCAGCTTTGGGGAGAGAGGTGAGCAGTTCTTC.

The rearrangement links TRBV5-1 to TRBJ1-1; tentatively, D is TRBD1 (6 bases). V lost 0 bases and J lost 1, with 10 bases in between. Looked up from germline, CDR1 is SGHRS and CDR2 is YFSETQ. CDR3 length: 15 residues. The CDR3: CASSLGGPGNTEAFF. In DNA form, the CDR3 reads TGCGCCAGCAGCTTGGGGGGGCCGGGGAACACTGAAGCTTTCTTT.

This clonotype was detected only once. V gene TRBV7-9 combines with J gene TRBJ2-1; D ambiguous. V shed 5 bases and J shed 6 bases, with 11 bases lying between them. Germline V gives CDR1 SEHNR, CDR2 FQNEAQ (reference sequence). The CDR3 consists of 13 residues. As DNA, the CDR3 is TGTGCCAGCAGCCCTATCCCAAGCAATGAGCAGTTCTTC. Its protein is CASSPIPSNEQFF.

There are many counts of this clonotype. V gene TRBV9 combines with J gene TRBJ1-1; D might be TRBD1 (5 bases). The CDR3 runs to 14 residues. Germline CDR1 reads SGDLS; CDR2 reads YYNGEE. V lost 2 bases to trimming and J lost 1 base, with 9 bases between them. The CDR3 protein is CASSVRVSNTEAFF. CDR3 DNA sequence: TGTGCCAGCAGCGTCAGGGTTTCGAACACTGAAGCTTTCTTT.

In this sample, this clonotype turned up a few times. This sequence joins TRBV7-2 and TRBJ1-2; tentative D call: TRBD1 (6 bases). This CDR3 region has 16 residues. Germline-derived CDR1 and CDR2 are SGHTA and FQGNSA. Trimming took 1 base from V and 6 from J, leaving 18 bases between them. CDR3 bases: TGTGCCAGCAGCTTAGGAATATGGCAGGGGTCTAATGGCTACACCTTC. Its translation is CASSLGIWQGSNGYTF.

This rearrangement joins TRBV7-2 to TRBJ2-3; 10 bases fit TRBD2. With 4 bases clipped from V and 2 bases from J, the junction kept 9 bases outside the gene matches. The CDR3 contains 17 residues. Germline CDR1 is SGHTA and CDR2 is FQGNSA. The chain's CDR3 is CASSSRLAGALTDTQYF. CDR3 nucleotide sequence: TGTGCCAGCAGCTCCCGCCTAGCGGGGGCCCTCACAGATACGCAGTATTTT.

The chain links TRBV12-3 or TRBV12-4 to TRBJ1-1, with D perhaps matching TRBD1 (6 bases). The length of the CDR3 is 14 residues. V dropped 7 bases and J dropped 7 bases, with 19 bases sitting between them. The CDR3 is CASKVGAGTFEAFF. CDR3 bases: TGTGCCAGCAAGGTGGGGGCAGGGACCTTTGAAGCTTTCTTT.

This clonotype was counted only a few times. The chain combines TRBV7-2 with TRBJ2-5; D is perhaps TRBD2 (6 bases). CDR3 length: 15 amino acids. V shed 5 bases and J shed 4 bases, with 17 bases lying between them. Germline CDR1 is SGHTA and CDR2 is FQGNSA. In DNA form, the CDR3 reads TGTGCCAGCAGCCCGACTAGAACGGGTATAGAGACCCAGTACTTC. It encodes CASSPTRTGIETQYF.

The CDR3 spells CASSPSYPTDPNSYEQYF. CDR3 sequence (DNA): TGTGCCAGCAGTCCCTCCTACCCGACAGATCCAAACTCCTACGAGCAGTACTTC. V is TRBV27 and J is TRBJ2-7; D perhaps matches TRBD1 (5 bases). The CDR3 runs to 18 residues. The germline gives CDR1 MNHEY, CDR2 SMNVEV (reference sequence). V lost 5 bases and J 0 bases, leaving 23 bases between the germline ends.

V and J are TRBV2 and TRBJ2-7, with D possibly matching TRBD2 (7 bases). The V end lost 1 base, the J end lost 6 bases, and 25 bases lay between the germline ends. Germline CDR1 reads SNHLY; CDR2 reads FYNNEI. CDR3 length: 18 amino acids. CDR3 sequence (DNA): TGTGCCAGCAGTGAAGTTAAGGGGGGGAGCGTCGATCCCTCCGAGCAGTACTTC. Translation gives CASSEVKGGSVDPSEQYF.

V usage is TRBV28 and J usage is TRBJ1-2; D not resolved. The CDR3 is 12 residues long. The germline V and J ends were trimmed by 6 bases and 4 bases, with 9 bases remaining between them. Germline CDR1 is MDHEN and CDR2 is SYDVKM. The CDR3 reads CASRSDTYGYTF. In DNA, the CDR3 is TGTGCCAGCAGATCAGACACCTATGGCTACACCTTC.